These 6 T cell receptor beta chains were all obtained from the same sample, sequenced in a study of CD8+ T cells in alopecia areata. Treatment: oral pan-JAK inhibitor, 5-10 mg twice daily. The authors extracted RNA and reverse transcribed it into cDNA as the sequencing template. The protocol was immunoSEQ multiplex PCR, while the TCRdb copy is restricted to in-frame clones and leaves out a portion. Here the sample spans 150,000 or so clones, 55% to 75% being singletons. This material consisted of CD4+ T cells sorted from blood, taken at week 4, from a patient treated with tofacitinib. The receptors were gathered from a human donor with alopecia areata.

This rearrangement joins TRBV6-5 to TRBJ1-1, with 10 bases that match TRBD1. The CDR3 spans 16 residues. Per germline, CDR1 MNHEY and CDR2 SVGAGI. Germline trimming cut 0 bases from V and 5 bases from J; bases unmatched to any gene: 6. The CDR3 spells CASSYSGTGEVTEAFF. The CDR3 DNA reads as TGTGCCAGCAGTTACTCGGGGACAGGGGAGGTTACTGAAGCTTTCTTT.

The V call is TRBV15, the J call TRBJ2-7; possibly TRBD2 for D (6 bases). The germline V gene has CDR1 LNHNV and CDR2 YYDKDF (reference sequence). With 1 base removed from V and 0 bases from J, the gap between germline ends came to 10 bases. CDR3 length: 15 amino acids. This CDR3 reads CATSRAGDGSYEQYF. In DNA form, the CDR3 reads TGTGCCACCAGCAGAGCGGGGGACGGCTCCTACGAGCAGTACTTC.

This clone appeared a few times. The CDR3 loop is CASSFWTHLRADTEAFF. CDR3 bases: TGTGCCAGCAGCTTCTGGACACACCTCCGAGCGGACACTGAAGCTTTCTTT. The chain links TRBV5-8 to TRBJ1-1, with a tentative D call TRBD1 (5 bases). The CDR3 sequence is 17 residues long. V was trimmed by 2 bases and J by 3 bases, leaving 20 bases between them. The germline V gene has CDR1 SGHTS and CDR2 YDEGEE.

CDR3 coding DNA: TGCAGCGTTGTTTTTGTAGGGGTCGGGGAGCAGTACTTC. This codes for CSVVFVGVGEQYF. V is TRBV29-1 and J is TRBJ2-7; D may be TRBD1 (5 bases). V gave up 4 bases and J gave up 7 bases, with 17 bases separating them. This CDR3 contains 13 residues. In germline, CDR1 is SQVTM, CDR2 ANQGSEA.

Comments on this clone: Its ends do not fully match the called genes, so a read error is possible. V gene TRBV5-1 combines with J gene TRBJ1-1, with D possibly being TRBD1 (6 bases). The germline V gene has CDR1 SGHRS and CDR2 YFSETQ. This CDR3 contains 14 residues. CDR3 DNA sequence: TGCGCCAGCAGCCGGACAGTCATGAACACTGAAGCTCTCTTT. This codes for CASSRTVMNTEALF.

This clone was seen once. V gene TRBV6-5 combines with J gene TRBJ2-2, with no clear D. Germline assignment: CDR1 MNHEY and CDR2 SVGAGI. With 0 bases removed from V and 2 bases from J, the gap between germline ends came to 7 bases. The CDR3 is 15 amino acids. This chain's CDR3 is CASSYSWGNTGELFF. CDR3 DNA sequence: TGTGCCAGCAGTTACTCGTGGGGAAACACCGGGGAGCTGTTTTTT.